This TCR beta chain appears in the sequencing data of a study of cytomegalovirus exposure and HLA in healthy donors. It was with 60 Vbeta and 13 Jbeta primers that the PCR ran. The data were produced by immunoSEQ multiplex PCR, yet TCRdb's version contains in-frame clones alone and is incomplete. Of some 89,000 clones in the sample, roughly 85% were seen once. Study observations and caveats: Later analysis identified several of the most significant clusters that appeared linked to common viral pathogens. In a later analysis, approximately 15,000 TCR beta sequences were associated with HLA alleles at 0.05 false discovery rate. Accurate prediction of HLA-A and HLA-B alleles (for most subjects) was reportedly achieved from TCR beta sequences.

Turning to this clone: Its antigen is as yet unknown.

The CDR3 runs 15 residues. The ends were cut back, 1 base at V and 0 bases at J, with 10 bases in the middle. Germline CDR1 is MGHRA and CDR2 is YSYEKL. Input material: PBMCs. The chain recombines TRBV4-1 with TRBJ2-7; no clear D gene. This receptor was taken from a man aged 35 to 55 in good health and CMV-seropositive. The CDR3, as DNA: TGCGCCAGCAGCCAAGTTCCTCTGAGCTCCTACGAGCAGTACTTC. This sequence encodes CASSQVPLSSYEQYF.